These 22 T cell receptor beta chains were all obtained from the same sample, sequenced in a study of response to subunit inactivated influenza vaccine. TCRdb reprocessed the RT-PCR reads via MiXCR and lists one record per CDR3 protein. The table includes 300,000 to 350,000 distinct CDR3 sequences, about a fifth detected once. Sample: PBMCs from blood, taken about 20 months after vaccination. These receptors came from a man between 50 and 75 years old who received an inactivated influenza vaccine.

This clonotype was observed a handful of times. The CDR3 region is CASSPQLNAEQFF. In DNA form, the CDR3 reads TGTGCCAGCAGCCCCCAACTCAACGCGGAGCAGTTCTTC. This rearrangement joins TRBV28 to TRBJ2-1; D uncertain. The CDR3 consists of 13 residues. Trimming left V 6 bases short and J 10 bases short, with 16 bases between. Germline loops: CDR1 MDHEN, CDR2 SYDVKM.

The V and J genes are TRBV13 and TRBJ2-1, with TRBD2 identical over 7 bases. The CDR3 sequence is 15 residues long. Looked up from germline, CDR1 is PRHDT and CDR2 is FYEKMQ (reference sequence). V lost 0 bases to trimming and J lost 8 bases; unmatched junction nucleotides: 7. CDR3 sequence reads: CASSLGSRAGDEQFF. The CDR3 DNA follows: TGTGCCAGCAGCTTAGGCAGCAGGGCGGGAGATGAGCAGTTCTTC.

This sequence joins TRBV27 and TRBJ1-6, with D possibly TRBD1 on 6 matching bases. The CDR3 loop spans 13 amino acids. Trimming stripped 5 bases from V and 10 bases from J, with 12 bases between. Germline V gene sequence: CDR1 MNHEY, CDR2 SMNVEV (reference sequence). CDR3 in amino acids: CASSPRGGSPLHF. CDR3 nucleotide sequence: TGTGCCAGCAGTCCCAGGGGTGGCTCACCCCTCCACTTT.

The genes are TRBV5-6 and TRBJ2-7; no clear D. The CDR3 contains 13 residues. Germline V gene data show CDR1 as SGHDT and CDR2 as YYEEEE. The ends were cut back, 3 bases at V and 0 bases at J, with 7 bases in the middle. The CDR3 protein is CASSSQNSYEQYF. DNA of the CDR3: TGTGCCAGCAGCTCTCAAAACTCCTACGAGCAGTACTTC.

This clonotype was detected once. The chain combines TRBV5-1 with TRBJ2-2; D is ambiguous. Trimming took 0 bases from V and 4 from J, leaving 10 bases between them. CDR3 length: 15 amino acids. Germline V lookup: CDR1 SGHRS, CDR2 YFSETQ. CDR3: CASSLAGQSTGELFF. The CDR3, as DNA: TGCGCCAGCAGCTTGGCCGGGCAGAGCACCGGGGAGCTGTTTTTT.

At least ten counts were recorded for this clonotype. The J gene is TRBJ1-2, the V gene TRBV20-1; D uncertain. The CDR3 is 13 amino acids. Per germline, CDR1 DFQATT and CDR2 SNEGSKA (reference sequence). With 3 bases removed from V and 0 bases from J, the gap between germline ends came to 8 bases. In DNA form, the CDR3 reads TGCAGTGCTAGGGGTTTGTCTAACTATGGCTACACCTTC. This encodes CSARGLSNYGYTF.

This clonotype came up a few times. The rearrangement uses TRBV4-3 and TRBJ2-1, with a possible D match to TRBD2 (6 bases). Germline values: CDR1 LGHNA, CDR2 YSLEER. The V and J ends lost 5 bases and 7 bases respectively, with 15 bases between them. CDR3 length: 14 residues. In DNA form, the CDR3 reads TGCGCCAGCAGCAGGGGCGGGACCTCGAATGAGCAGTTCTTC. Protein: CASSRGGTSNEQFF.

This clonotype was counted many times. The V and J genes are TRBV7-6 and TRBJ2-1, with D hard to call. The length of the CDR3 is 16 residues. Per the germline V gene, CDR1 is SGHVS and CDR2 is FNYEAQ. V was trimmed by 0 bases and J by 6 bases, leaving 15 bases between them. For the CDR3, the DNA is TGTGCCAGCAGCTTAGCGCTCTTTACCACTTTCAATGAGCAGTTCTTC. Protein: CASSLALFTTFNEQFF. Using reference TRBV7-6 and TRBJ2-1 for the parts outside the CDR3, the full variable domain is GAGVSQSPRYKVTKRGQDVALRCDPISGHVSLYWYRQALGQGPEFLTYFNYEAQQDKSGLPNDRFSAERPEGSISTLTIQRTEQRDSAMYRCASSLALFTTFNEQFFGPGTRLTVL.

Points on this clonotype: One end of the junction varies from germline; a read error may be responsible. The rearrangement uses TRBV18 and TRBJ2-1; the match to TRBD2 covers 14 bases. The CDR3 has 18 amino acids. The germline V gene encodes CDR1 KGHSH and CDR2 LQKENI. The CDR3 loop is CASSPGLAGASSCNEQFF. CDR3 coding DNA: TGTGCCAGCTCACCGGGACTAGCGGGGGCCAGCTCCTGCAATGAGCAGTTCTTC.

There are a few counts of this clonotype. The chain is built from TRBV20-1 and TRBJ2-2; a possible D gene is TRBD2 (6 bases). CDR3 length: 14 residues. In germline, CDR1 is DFQATT, CDR2 SNEGSKA (reference sequence). Trimming stripped 1 base from V and 1 base from J, with 7 bases between. Here the CDR3 reads CSARGLVNTGELFF. The CDR3 nucleotides are TGCAGTGCTAGAGGACTAGTGAACACCGGGGAGCTGTTTTTT.

There are a few counts of this clonotype. The rearrangement uses TRBV20-1 and TRBJ1-2, with 7 bases aligning to TRBD1. With 0 bases clipped from V and 11 bases from J, the junction kept 6 bases outside the gene matches. The CDR3 loop spans 12 amino acids. Germline assignment: CDR1 DFQATT and CDR2 SNEGSKA (reference sequence). The CDR3 here is CSARDGRGVYTF. The CDR3, as DNA: TGCAGTGCTAGAGATGGCAGGGGGGTATACACCTTC.

The chain links TRBV19 to TRBJ2-5; D perhaps matches TRBD2 (5 bases). Trimming removed 2 bases from V and 2 bases from J, with 12 bases in between. CDR1 is LNHDA and CDR2 is SQIVND in the germline V gene (reference sequence). The CDR3 has 15 amino acids. The CDR3 region is CASSIRRGQQETQYF. In DNA, the CDR3 is TGTGCCAGTAGTATACGCCGCGGGCAGCAAGAGACCCAGTACTTC.

This chain links TRBV30 with TRBJ2-3; TRBD2 agrees at 10 bases. The CDR3 consists of 17 residues. Per the germline V gene, CDR1 is GTSNPN and CDR2 is SVGIG (reference sequence). With V trimmed by 1 base and J by 8 bases, 15 bases remained unmatched. CDR3 region: CAWSGRGSAGGPGTQYF. DNA for the CDR3: TGTGCCTGGAGTGGACGAGGATCAGCGGGGGGGCCCGGTACGCAGTATTTT.

This clonotype was found a few times. The CDR3 bases are TGTGCCAGCAGCCAAGTTGGTCCCCTTGGGAGTCCCGGGGAGCTGTTTTTT. Its translation: CASSQVGPLGSPGELFF. This rearrangement joins TRBV4-2 to TRBJ2-2; maybe TRBD2 (5 bases). Trimming cost V 1 base and J 6 bases, with 18 bases left between them. Germline CDR1 LGHNA, CDR2 YNFKEQ. The CDR3 totals 17 residues.

This clonotype was observed many times. V gene TRBV4-3 combines with J gene TRBJ2-1, with a possible D match to TRBD2 (5 bases). CDR3 size: 17 residues. Trimming pared 0 bases from V and 0 bases from J, leaving 12 bases between. CDR1 and CDR2 from the germline V gene are LGHNA and YSLEER. CDR3 residues: CASSQDLRASSYNEQFF. CDR3 in DNA: TGCGCCAGCAGCCAAGATCTGCGGGCGTCCTCCTACAATGAGCAGTTCTTC.

The chain combines TRBV19 with TRBJ2-3; 10 bases fit TRBD2. Losses at the gene ends were 5 bases for V and 4 bases for J; bases not matched to a gene: 6. The CDR3 runs 15 residues. Germline-derived CDR1 and CDR2 are LNHDA and SQIVND (reference sequence). The CDR3 reads CASSSLAGRADTQYF. In DNA, the CDR3 is TGTGCCAGTAGTTCACTAGCGGGAAGGGCAGATACGCAGTATTTT.

The chain is built from TRBV27 and TRBJ2-3; D might be TRBD2 (6 bases). This CDR3 comprises 13 residues. Germline loops: CDR1 MNHEY, CDR2 SMNVEV (reference sequence). Trimming left V 8 bases short and J 1 base short, with 10 bases between. The DNA of the CDR3 is TGTGCCAGCGGATGGGGGGGCACAGATACGCAGTATTTT. This encodes CASGWGGTDTQYF.

The chain joins TRBV6-1 to TRBJ2-2, with 8 bases that match TRBD1. The CDR3 extends over 15 amino acids. Trimming removed 7 bases from V and 3 bases from J; junction bases left unmatched: 7. The germline CDR1 and CDR2 sequences are MNHNS and SASEGT. The DNA for the CDR3 is TGTGCCAGCAACCCCGGGACAGGTGACACCGGGGAGCTGTTTTTT. As protein: CASNPGTGDTGELFF.

The chain recombines TRBV5-4 with TRBJ1-2, with TRBD1 identical over 7 bases. The CDR3 runs to 14 residues. Germline trimming cut 4 bases from V and 4 bases from J; bases unmatched to any gene: 7. CDR1 is SGHNT and CDR2 is YYREEE in the germline V gene (reference sequence). The CDR3 DNA follows: TGTGCCAGCAGCATTATAGGGGGCAGCTATGGCTACACCTTC. Encoded protein: CASSIIGGSYGYTF.

The chain has TRBV12-3 or TRBV12-4 and TRBJ2-7; 8 bases line up with TRBD1. Trimming took 5 bases from V and 4 from J; bases not matched to a gene: 4. The CDR3 covers 13 residues. The CDR3 DNA reads TGTGCCAGCAGTCTTAGGACAGGGTACGAGCAGTACTTC. It is translated as CASSLRTGYEQYF.

The chain recombines TRBV18 with TRBJ2-3, with D possibly TRBD2 on 6 matching bases. V was clipped by 6 bases and J by 0 bases, with 13 bases between them. Germline V CDR1 and CDR2: KGHSH, LQKENI. CDR3 size: 15 residues. This CDR3 is CASSGGAGSTDTQYF. In DNA form, the CDR3 reads TGTGCCAGCTCCGGCGGAGCGGGTAGCACAGATACGCAGTATTTT.

The V call is TRBV4-1, the J call TRBJ2-2, with 7 bases matching TRBD1. The trim removed 2 bases at V and 6 bases at J, leaving 6 bases unmatched. The CDR3 consists of 15 residues. CDR1 MGHRA and CDR2 YSYEKL come from the germline V gene. The CDR3 coding sequence is TGCGCCAGCAGCCAAAAACAGGGGTGGGCCGGGGAGCTGTTTTTT. Its protein is CASSQKQGWAGELFF.